This is a list of T cell receptor beta chains from one sample in a study of technical replicates of blood from a few donors. Assay: immunoSEQ multiplex PCR; the TCRdb copy retains only in-frame clones and omits some. The sample holds under 95,000 clones, 75% to 95% seen once. Input material: T cells isolated from PBMCs. These receptors all stem from a human donor in good health. Some clones in this sample may be carry-over from other donors' samples. Both conserved end residues are part of each CDR3. Fields, in order: clone size, D gene, V gene, J gene, CDR3 DNA, CDR3 protein. D genes are given only for firm matches. Some rows mark clone size as missing; the rest say once, few, many or name a class of expanded clone.

size: NA
D: TRBD1
V: TRBV30
J: TRBJ1-1
DNA: TGTGCCTGGAATCGGGCGGGGACAGGGTCATTGAGCACTGAAGCTTTCTTT
CDR3: CAWNRAGTGSLSTEAFF

size: NA
D: NA
V: TRBV9
J: TRBJ1-6
DNA: TGTGCCAGCAGCGTAGGACTTGAGAGGAGGCCCCTAAATAATTCACCCCTCCACTTT
CDR3: CASSVGLERRPLNNSPLHF

size: NA
D: NA
V: TRBV5-5
J: TRBJ2-5
DNA: TGTGCCAGCAGCTCGGAGGGGCGGGCGCAGGTCGGGACCCAGTACTTC
CDR3: CASSSEGRAQVGTQYF

size: NA
D: NA
V: TRBV4-1
J: TRBJ1-1
DNA: TGCGCCAGCAGCCAACCGGCCCAGAGGCATATTAACACTGAAGCTTTCTTT
CDR3: CASSQPAQRHINTEAFF

size: NA
D: NA
V: TRBV5-1
J: TRBJ1-1
DNA: TGCGCCAGCAGCTTGGCCGGACAAGGTTATAACACTGAAGCTTTCTTT
CDR3: CASSLAGQGYNTEAFF

size: NA
D: NA
V: TRBV4-1
J: TRBJ2-3
DNA: TGCGCCAGCAGCCAAGCTCCTCCCGCGGCGGGAGATACGCAGTATTTT
CDR3: CASSQAPPAAGDTQYF

size: NA
D: NA
V: TRBV5-1
J: TRBJ2-1
DNA: TGCGCCAGCAGCTTGGAAGCTAGCCTTTACAATGAGCAGTTCTTC
CDR3: CASSLEASLYNEQFF

size: NA
D: TRBD2
V: TRBV2
J: TRBJ2-7
DNA: TGTGCCAGCCGAAGTTCGGGCACTAGCGGGAGGTGGGGATTCTACGAGCAGTACTTC
CDR3: CASRSSGTSGRWGFYEQYF

size: NA
D: TRBD2
V: TRBV9
J: TRBJ2-1
DNA: TGTGCCAGCAGCGTAGACGGGGGGGCCTACAATGAGCAGTTCTTC
CDR3: CASSVDGGAYNEQFF

size: NA
D: NA
V: TRBV30
J: TRBJ2-1
DNA: TGTGCCTGGGAGGCCGGTGCGCTTATCTCCTACAATGAGCAGTTCTTC
CDR3: CAWEAGALISYNEQFF

size: NA
D: TRBD1
V: TRBV6-5
J: TRBJ2-1
DNA: TGTGCCAGCACTAGGGGGCCGCACAATGAGCAGTTCTTC
CDR3: CASTRGPHNEQFF

size: NA
D: TRBD1
V: TRBV7-3
J: TRBJ1-2
DNA: TGTGCCAGCAGCTTAAACCCGAGGACAGGGAGTAACTATGGCTACACCTTC
CDR3: CASSLNPRTGSNYGYTF

size: once
D: NA
V: TRBV11-2
J: TRBJ1-1
DNA: TGTGCCAGCACCTTGAACACTGAAGCTTTCTTT
CDR3: CASTLNTEAFF

size: NA
D: TRBD2
V: TRBV28
J: TRBJ2-3
DNA: TGTGCCAGCAGTCTCGCCGGGACTAGCGGGGTCACAGATACGCAGTATTTT
CDR3: CASSLAGTSGVTDTQYF

size: NA
D: TRBD1
V: TRBV30
J: TRBJ1-2
DNA: TGTGCCTGGAGTGTAGGGGACAGGGCATGGCAAGGCTACACCTTC
CDR3: CAWSVGDRAWQGYTF

size: NA
D: TRBD1
V: TRBV5-5
J: TRBJ2-7
DNA: TGTGCCAGCAGCTTGGCCGGGACAGAAGTCTACGAGCAGTACTTC
CDR3: CASSLAGTEVYEQYF

size: NA
D: NA
V: TRBV18
J: TRBJ1-5
DNA: TGTGCCAGCTCACCATCGAACGGGGGGGCGCATCAGCCCCAGCATTTT
CDR3: CASSPSNGGAHQPQHF

size: NA
D: NA
V: TRBV5-4
J: TRBJ2-7
DNA: TGTGCCAGCAGCTTAGACCCCGGGGTAGCTTCCCCACCCTACGAGCAGTACTTC
CDR3: CASSLDPGVASPPYEQYF

size: NA
D: NA
V: TRBV6-6
J: TRBJ1-2
DNA: TGTGCCAGCGATATGACAGACAACTATGGCTACACCTTC
CDR3: CASDMTDNYGYTF

size: NA
D: TRBD2
V: TRBV9
J: TRBJ2-2
DNA: TGTGCCAGCAGCGGGGGAGCGGGGGCCGCGACCGGGGAGCTGTTTTTT
CDR3: CASSGGAGAATGELFF

size: NA
D: TRBD1
V: TRBV5-1
J: TRBJ1-2
DNA: TGCGCCAGCAGCAAGCGGACAGGGATTAACTATGGCTACACCTTC
CDR3: CASSKRTGINYGYTF

size: NA
D: NA
V: TRBV30
J: TRBJ1-3
DNA: TGTGCCTGGAGTGTACTTGACAGTCGAAACACCATATATTTT
CDR3: CAWSVLDSRNTIYF

size: NA
D: NA
V: TRBV6-5
J: TRBJ2-3
DNA: TGTGCCAGCAGTTACTCTTCGGGTTATGCAGATACGCAGTATTTT
CDR3: CASSYSSGYADTQYF